The TCR beta chain described here comes from a study of T-cell reconstitution after alpha-beta-depleted transplantation in children. There are a few counts of this clonotype. Unique molecular identifiers were used in preparing the TCRbeta library. TCRdb analysed the PCR reads with MiXCR anew, one entry per CDR3 protein. This table has roughly 300,000 distinct CDR3 sequences, 9.9% appearing once. Germline V gene lookup returns CDR1 MDHEN and CDR2 SYDVKM. V lost 5 bases, J lost 4 bases, and 7 bases stayed unmatched. CDR3 size: 14 residues. The source was PBMCs from the stem cell graft donor, collected from the stem cell graft. This receptor was identified in a human donor who donated a stem cell graft to a child with SCID. The chain carries TRBV28 and TRBJ2-7; 8 nucleotides agree with TRBD2. Here the CDR3 reads CASSNPGLVYEQYF. The CDR3 nucleotides are TGTGCCAGCAGTAACCCGGGACTAGTATACGAGCAGTACTTC.